The 27 T cell receptor beta chains reported below all come from one sample, sequenced in a study of blood T cell repertoires in COVID-19. Profiled with immunoSEQ multiplex PCR; TCRdb holds only in-frame clones, not every one. Here the sample spans about 210,000 clones, more than 75% being singletons. Sequencing used peripheral blood. Receptors were obtained from a human donor in a cohort sampled during active COVID-19.

CDR3 bases: TGTGCCAGCAGCTTAGAAGGGGCCGGGGCCAACGTCCTGACTTTC. It is translated as CASSLEGAGANVLTF. V gene TRBV7-9 combines with J gene TRBJ2-6; a weak D match, TRBD1 (5 bases). V was cut by 1 base and J by 4 bases, with 8 bases left in between. The germline CDR1 and CDR2 sequences are SEHNR and FQNEAQ (reference sequence). The length of the CDR3 is 15 residues. Variable domain in full (rest from reference TRBV7-9 and TRBJ2-6): DTGVSQNPRHKITKRGQNVTFRCDPISEHNRLYWYRQTLGQGPEFLTYFQNEAQLEKSRLLSDRFSAERPKGSFSTLEIQRTEQGDSAMYLCASSLEGAGANVLTFGAGSRLTVL.

V is TRBV7-2 and J is TRBJ1-2; TRBD1 matches 8 bases. With V trimmed by 2 bases and J by 8 bases, 10 bases remained unmatched. Germline CDR1 SGHTA, CDR2 FQGNSA. This CDR3 comprises 15 residues. The CDR3 bases are TGTGCCAGCAGCTTAACTGGGACAGGAAGGGTAGGCTACACCTTC. Protein: CASSLTGTGRVGYTF.

The chain links TRBV28 to TRBJ2-6; no definite D call. This CDR3 spans 15 amino acids. V shed 3 bases and J shed 1 base, with 7 bases lying between them. Germline V lookup: CDR1 MDHEN, CDR2 SYDVKM. The CDR3 nucleotides read TGTGCCAGCAGTTTCGCGGTGTCTGGGGCCAACGTCCTGACTTTC. Translated, it gives CASSFAVSGANVLTF.

The chain combines TRBV27 with TRBJ1-5, with D possibly TRBD1 on 6 matching bases. This CDR3 is 14 amino acids long. The V gene lost 2 bases and the J gene lost 6 bases, with 11 bases spanning the gap. Germline V gene sequence: CDR1 MNHEY, CDR2 SMNVEV (reference sequence). The DNA for the CDR3 is TGTGCCAGCAGTTTAGCGGGGGCGCGTCAGCCCCAGCATTTT. It is translated as CASSLAGARQPQHF.

The V gene is TRBV3-1 (or the pseudogene TRBV3-2), the J gene TRBJ2-1; a possible D gene is TRBD1 (6 bases). CDR3 size: 15 residues. V lost 1 base and J 9 bases, leaving 16 bases between the germline ends. Germline-derived CDR1 and CDR2 are LGHDT and YNNKEL (reference sequence). This chain's CDR3 is CASSQAGAKGTEQFF. Here the CDR3 DNA reads TGTGCCAGCAGCCAAGCAGGGGCGAAGGGCACTGAGCAGTTCTTC.

V is TRBV2 and J is TRBJ1-2; a possible D gene is TRBD1 (6 bases). Trimming left V 7 bases short and J 4 bases short, with 16 bases between. The CDR3 is made up of 14 amino acids. The germline CDR1 and CDR2 sequences are SNHLY and FYNNEI. CDR3 loop: CASKPGDVVYGYTF. As DNA, the CDR3 is TGTGCCAGCAAGCCAGGGGACGTTGTCTATGGCTACACCTTC.

This chain uses TRBV6-5 with TRBJ2-4; 7 bases are shared with TRBD1. The CDR3 covers 14 residues. CDR1 and CDR2 (germline): MNHEY, SVGAGI. The J segment lost 3 bases and the V segment lost 6 bases, leaving 5 bases of the junction unmatched. In DNA form, the CDR3 reads TGTGCCAGCAGCCCCGGACAGGACAAAAACATTCAGTACTTC. It codes for CASSPGQDKNIQYF.

The V gene is TRBV5-6, the J gene TRBJ1-2, with D perhaps matching TRBD1 (5 bases). V was clipped by 2 bases and J by 7 bases, with 9 bases between them. CDR1 and CDR2 from the germline V gene are SGHDT and YYEEEE. The CDR3 covers 12 residues. CDR3 sequence: CASSFGGIGYTF. CDR3 nucleotide sequence: TGTGCCAGCAGCTTTGGGGGGATTGGCTACACCTTC.

This chain joins TRBV3-1 (or the pseudogene TRBV3-2) and TRBJ2-1, with 9 bases aligning to TRBD1. Germline V gene lookup returns CDR1 LGHDT and CDR2 YNNKEL (reference sequence). This CDR3 is 16 amino acids long. V shed 3 bases and J 5 bases; nucleotides not matched to a gene: 8. The CDR3 bases are TGTGCCAGCAGCCACGAGACAGGGGGAGGGAACAATGAGCAGTTCTTC. This sequence encodes CASSHETGGGNNEQFF.

The genes are TRBV7-2 and TRBJ2-7; TRBD1 aligns across 7 bases. After removal of 5 bases from V and 2 bases from J, the junction contained 6 bases not matched to a gene. The CDR3 has 14 amino acids. Per germline, CDR1 SGHTA and CDR2 FQGNSA. DNA for the CDR3: TGTGCCAGCAGCGGGAGAACAGGGGCCTACGAGCAGTACTTC. Protein product: CASSGRTGAYEQYF.

This clone was observed once. This rearrangement joins TRBV5-1 to TRBJ2-2, with a tentative D call TRBD1 (7 bases). The CDR3 length is 15 residues. Trimming shortened V by 0 bases and J by 5 bases, and 11 bases separated the two germline ends. CDR1 and CDR2 (germline): SGHRS, YFSETQ. CDR3 bases: TGCGCCAGCAGCTTGGAGCCAGGGGGGACCGGGGAGCTGTTTTTT. Its translation is CASSLEPGGTGELFF.

The V call is TRBV7-9, the J call TRBJ2-1; 7 nucleotides agree with TRBD1. Germline-derived CDR1 and CDR2 are SEHNR and FQNEAQ (reference sequence). J gave up 1 base and V 1 base, and 7 bases lay outside the gene matches. The length of the CDR3 is 17 residues. CDR3 residues: CASSLGSGRGSYNEQFF. The DNA of the CDR3 is TGTGCCAGCAGCTTAGGGTCGGGCAGGGGGTCCTACAATGAGCAGTTCTTC.

The V gene is TRBV5-1, the J gene TRBJ1-4; D not resolved. The ends were cut back, 3 bases at V and 5 bases at J, with 8 bases in the middle. The CDR3 covers 13 residues. Germline values: CDR1 SGHRS, CDR2 YFSETQ. The CDR3: CASSYSGNEKLFF. As DNA, the CDR3 is TGCGCCAGCAGCTACTCGGGAAATGAAAAACTGTTTTTT.

Only one count was recorded for this clone. The chain joins TRBV28 to TRBJ1-1, with 10 bases lining up with TRBD1. The CDR3 is 16 amino acids. Germline values: CDR1 MDHEN, CDR2 SYDVKM. The ends lost 6 bases at V and 5 bases at J; junction bases unmatched: 12. CDR3 amino acids: CASRFGDRGLRTEAFF. The CDR3 DNA follows: TGTGCCAGCAGGTTTGGGGACAGGGGTCTGAGGACTGAAGCTTTCTTT.

This chain connects TRBV9 to TRBJ2-5, with D perhaps matching TRBD2 (5 bases). Trimming left V 0 bases short and J 3 bases short, with 9 bases between. The CDR3 extends over 14 amino acids. Germline V gives CDR1 SGDLS, CDR2 YYNGEE. CDR3 loop: CASSVGTAEETQYF. The CDR3 bases are TGTGCCAGCAGCGTAGGAACAGCGGAAGAGACCCAGTACTTC.

This chain uses TRBV28 with TRBJ1-5; D is perhaps TRBD1 (5 bases). Germline loops: CDR1 MDHEN, CDR2 SYDVKM. CDR3 length: 16 residues. Between the trimmed V and J ends, which lost 4 bases and 0 bases, there was a span of 13 bases. The CDR3 nucleotides are TGTGCCAGCAGTTCCCCCCAGACAGATAGCAATCAGCCCCAGCATTTT. Amino acid sequence: CASSSPQTDSNQPQHF. Combining the CDR3 with reference TRBV28 and TRBJ1-5 gives the whole variable domain DVKVTQSSRYLVKRTGEKVFLECVQDMDHENMFWYRQDPGLGLRLIYFSYDVKMKEKGDIPEGYSVSREKKERFSLILESASTNQTSMYLCASSSPQTDSNQPQHFGDGTRLSIL.

The chain employs TRBV28 and TRBJ1-1; tentative D call: TRBD1 (5 bases). Trimming took 7 bases from V and 3 from J, leaving 18 bases between them. CDR3 size: 15 residues. In germline, CDR1 is MDHEN, CDR2 SYDVKM. The CDR3 is CASTSPSGEDTEAFF. The CDR3 DNA reads as TGTGCCAGCACCTCTCCATCGGGGGAGGACACTGAAGCTTTCTTT.

CDR3 residues: CASSLVAGYQETQYF. The CDR3 DNA sequence: TGCGCCAGCAGCTTGGTTGCCGGGTACCAAGAGACCCAGTACTTC. The gene calls are TRBV5-1 and TRBJ2-5; D remains unclear. Trimming removed 0 bases from V and 0 bases from J, with 9 bases in between. Germline V lookup: CDR1 SGHRS, CDR2 YFSETQ. The length of the CDR3 is 15 residues.

CDR3 residues: CASSLGGGTDTQYF. CDR3 in DNA: TGTGCCAGCAGCCTAGGGGGGGGCACAGATACGCAGTATTTT. The chain joins TRBV28 to TRBJ2-3, with a tentative D call TRBD2 (7 bases). Per the germline V gene, CDR1 is MDHEN and CDR2 is SYDVKM. The CDR3 consists of 14 residues. V was clipped by 6 bases and J by 1 base, with 11 bases between them.

V and J are TRBV18 and TRBJ2-1; D is perhaps TRBD2 (6 bases). Trimming removed 6 bases from V and 7 bases from J, with 19 bases in between. The CDR3 covers 15 residues. Germline values: CDR1 KGHSH, CDR2 LQKENI. As DNA, the CDR3 is TGTGCCAGCTCCGCCGCGGGGAGGAGCGGTAATGAGCAGTTCTTC. The encoded protein is CASSAAGRSGNEQFF.

This clone showed up many times. The rearrangement uses TRBV27 and TRBJ2-7; TRBD1 matches 9 bases. Germline CDR1 is MNHEY and CDR2 is SMNVEV (reference sequence). V trimming: 8 bases; J trimming: 0 bases; junction bases outside the gene matches: 14. The CDR3 runs to 17 residues. DNA of the CDR3: TGTGCCAGCGGGGGACAGGGTAATGTGGGAAGCTCCTACGAGCAGTACTTC. Translated: CASGGQGNVGSSYEQYF.

The V gene is TRBV7-2, the J gene TRBJ2-5; D perhaps matches TRBD2 (5 bases). Germline V gene lookup returns CDR1 SGHTA and CDR2 FQGNSA. This CDR3 has 16 amino acids. Trimming took off 1 base at V and 0 bases at J, with 12 bases between the two ends. CDR3 amino acids: CASSLVRASNQETQYF. Written as DNA, the CDR3 is TGTGCCAGCAGCTTAGTCCGAGCTAGCAACCAAGAGACCCAGTACTTC.

The chain uses TRBV7-3 and TRBJ2-2, with TRBD1 matching 7 bases. The germline gives CDR1 SGHTA, CDR2 FQGTGA. J lost 6 bases, V lost 3 bases, and 1 base had no gene match. CDR3 length: 13 residues. The CDR3 sequence: CASSFDRAGELFF. DNA of the CDR3: TGTGCCAGCAGCTTCGACAGGGCCGGGGAGCTGTTTTTT.

This chain connects TRBV7-9 to TRBJ2-7; TRBD1 matches 9 bases. The CDR3 has 14 residues. Trimming removed 5 bases from V and 2 bases from J; junction bases left unmatched: 4. Germline V CDR1 and CDR2: SEHNR, FQNEAQ (reference sequence). The CDR3 region is CASSPGTGTYEQYF. The DNA for the CDR3 is TGTGCCAGCAGCCCCGGGACAGGGACCTACGAGCAGTACTTC.

The chain carries TRBV25-1 and TRBJ2-7; no clear D gene. CDR3 size: 13 residues. Trimming pared 2 bases from V and 0 bases from J, leaving 5 bases between. Germline loops: CDR1 MGHDK, CDR2 SYGVNS. As DNA, the CDR3 is TGTGCCAGCAGTGAACCCATCTCCTACGAGCAGTACTTC. Protein: CASSEPISYEQYF.

V usage is TRBV13 and J usage is TRBJ2-1; the match to TRBD2 covers 9 bases. Trimming at V came to 2 bases and at J to 5 bases, leaving 7 bases not matched to a gene. Germline CDR1 PRHDT, CDR2 FYEKMQ (reference sequence). The CDR3 is 16 residues long. The CDR3 DNA follows: TGTGCCAGCAGCTTAAAATTGCGGGGGGGGCACAATGAGCAGTTCTTC. This sequence encodes CASSLKLRGGHNEQFF.

The chain joins TRBV28 to TRBJ2-1, with 7 bases identical to TRBD1. The junction had 10 bases not matched to a gene; V was cut back by 2 bases and J by 6 bases. The CDR3 consists of 16 residues. Germline V lookup: CDR1 MDHEN, CDR2 SYDVKM. The CDR3 DNA reads as TGTGCCAGCAGTTTAGTGTTAGGGTCAGGGGGCAATGAGCAGTTCTTC. Translation gives CASSLVLGSGGNEQFF. The full variable domain, with the rest looked up from reference TRBV28 and TRBJ2-1, is DVKVTQSSRYLVKRTGEKVFLECVQDMDHENMFWYRQDPGLGLRLIYFSYDVKMKEKGDIPEGYSVSREKKERFSLILESASTNQTSMYLCASSLVLGSGGNEQFFGPGTRLTVL.